This is a list of T cell receptor beta chains from one sample in a study of a mutant IDH1 vaccine in newly diagnosed glioma. Measured with immunoSEQ multiplex PCR; TCRdb has only the in-frame clones, and not every one. The sample lists around 37,000 clones, under 80% seen once, with about 9.8% in the top ten. This material consisted of PBMCs, taken from a glioma patient treated with radiotherapy, temozolomide or both. The source of these receptors is a man in his forties or fifties with glioma. Some clones in this sample may be carry-over from other donors' samples. Both conserved end residues are trimmed from each CDR3.

CDR3,V,J
ASSQSGGYEQY,TRBV4-1,TRBJ2-7
ASSQDSEQY,TRBV4-1,TRBJ2-7
ASRWQTVNEQF,TRBV2,TRBJ2-1
ASKRQNTGELF,TRBV9,TRBJ2-2
AWRGGAGGSDTQY,TRBV30,TRBJ2-3
ASSPAGGMGNSPLH,TRBV7-2,TRBJ1-6
ASSVTGGGEPQH,TRBV9,TRBJ1-5
ASRSTGVDTGELF,TRBV10-2,TRBJ2-2
ASSSQVTPYRDSNGYT,TRBV7-2,TRBJ1-2
ASSQDTGKETQY,TRBV4-3,TRBJ2-5
ASSYSSREYEQY,TRBV6-5,TRBJ2-7
AISEGTQETQY,TRBV10-3,TRBJ2-5
ASNPRDRGSEQY,TRBV6-6,TRBJ2-7
ASSFRGGLYEQY,TRBV6-5,TRBJ2-7
AGWTGGNSNYGYT,TRBV5-4,TRBJ1-2
ASSPRDTLYEQY,TRBV4-2,TRBJ2-7
ASSLEGNSYGYT,TRBV5-4,TRBJ1-2
SARVYTEAF,TRBV20-1,TRBJ1-1
ASSPDSYYNEQF,TRBV7-2,TRBJ2-1
ASRSGQDSLWGTDTQY,TRBV2,TRBJ2-3
ASSDGGTIYEQY,TRBV2,TRBJ2-7
ASRTGSNTEAF,TRBV10-1,TRBJ1-1
ASSGGGGKAF,TRBV25-1,TRBJ1-1
ASSFATGGYGYT,TRBV6-5,TRBJ1-2
ATSLRDSYGYT,TRBV19,TRBJ1-2
ASSIQRNTEAF,TRBV7-8,TRBJ1-1
SVETLNYGYT,TRBV29-1,TRBJ1-2
ASSSLHGQPQH,TRBV7-2,TRBJ1-5
ASSWDRGNTEAF,TRBV5-4,TRBJ1-1
ASSFLGWETQY,TRBV27,TRBJ2-5
ASSYSRDTGELF,TRBV6-6,TRBJ2-2
ASSFWGDQETQY,TRBV7-2,TRBJ2-5
ASSYAHNNQPQH,TRBV6-6,TRBJ1-5
ASSASAGTFEAF,TRBV7-9,TRBJ1-1
ASSMGQGSNQPQH,TRBV19,TRBJ1-5
ASSPRFGGNTIY,TRBV7-2,TRBJ1-3
ASSRGSSYEQY,TRBV18,TRBJ2-7
ASSPGGGAGGGDTQY,TRBV4-1,TRBJ2-3
ASSPSGRIDEKLF,TRBV7-6,TRBJ1-4
ASSASGTGVSGELF,TRBV6-1,TRBJ2-2
ASSVETSGMGDTQY,TRBV9,TRBJ2-3
ASIANRGGQAMETQY,TRBV6-4,TRBJ2-5
ASSGSRVRDTQY,TRBV14,TRBJ2-3
SVETGGSTDTQY,TRBV29-1,TRBJ2-3
ASSLSGAGNTIY,TRBV7-6,TRBJ1-3
AWSLQAGQPQH,TRBV30,TRBJ1-5
ASSALQGYSNQPQH,TRBV6-1,TRBJ1-5
ASSWTGRETQY,TRBV27,TRBJ2-5
ASSIGDRNTGELF,TRBV19,TRBJ2-2
ASSRDRVSTEAF,TRBV5-4,TRBJ1-1
ASSPWGLNEKLF,TRBV25-1,TRBJ1-4